The sequence of this TCR beta chain was determined in a study of T cells in Graves' hyperthyroidism and ophthalmopathy. Clinical symptoms, serum thyroxine and TRAb, thyroid ultrasound and orbital computed tomography together formed the diagnostic basis. The germline V gene encodes CDR1 ENHRY and CDR2 SYGVKD. The CDR3 is made up of 16 amino acids. V was cut by 8 bases and J by 3 bases, with 19 bases left in between. Using RNA transcripts as the source, TCR beta CDR3 regions were amplified. First-round RT-PCR targeting the TCR CDR3 was performed with the HTBI primer set. One entry per CDR3 protein, called by TCRdb with MiXCR from the multiplex PCR reads. The profile shows some 350,000 distinct CDR3 sequences, roughly an eighth of them singletons. This clonotype was detected a few times.

The chain has TRBV10-3 and TRBJ2-2; possible D gene TRBD2, 6 bases. The receptor comes from a woman in her forties with Graves' ophthalmopathy. The sample was blood. For the CDR3, the DNA is TGTGCCATCCCTACGTCGGGTGGAGGGCACACCGGGGAGCTGTTTTTT. Protein product: CAIPTSGGGHTGELFF.